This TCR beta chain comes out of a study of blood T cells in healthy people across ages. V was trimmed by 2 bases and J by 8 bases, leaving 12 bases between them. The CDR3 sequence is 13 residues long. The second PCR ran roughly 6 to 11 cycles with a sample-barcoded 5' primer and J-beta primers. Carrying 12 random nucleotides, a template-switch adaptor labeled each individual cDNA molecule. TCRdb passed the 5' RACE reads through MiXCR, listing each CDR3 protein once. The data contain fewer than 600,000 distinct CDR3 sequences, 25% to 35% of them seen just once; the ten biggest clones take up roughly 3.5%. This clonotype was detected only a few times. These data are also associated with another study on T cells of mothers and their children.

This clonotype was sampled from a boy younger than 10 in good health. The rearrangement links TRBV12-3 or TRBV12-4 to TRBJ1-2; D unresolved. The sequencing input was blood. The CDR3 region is CASSLIAGRGYTF. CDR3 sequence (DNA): TGTGCCAGCAGTTTAATAGCTGGGAGGGGCTACACCTTC.